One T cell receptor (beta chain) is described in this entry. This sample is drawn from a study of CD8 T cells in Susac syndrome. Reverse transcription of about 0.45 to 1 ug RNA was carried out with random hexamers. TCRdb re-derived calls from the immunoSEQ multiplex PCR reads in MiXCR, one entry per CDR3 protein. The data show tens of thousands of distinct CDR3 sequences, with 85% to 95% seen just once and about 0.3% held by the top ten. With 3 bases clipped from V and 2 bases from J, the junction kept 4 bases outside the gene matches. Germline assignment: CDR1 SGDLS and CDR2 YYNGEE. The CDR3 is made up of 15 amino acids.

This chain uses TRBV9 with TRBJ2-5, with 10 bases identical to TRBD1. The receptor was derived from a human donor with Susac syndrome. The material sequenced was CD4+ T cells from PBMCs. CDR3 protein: CASSGDRGGQETQYF. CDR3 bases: TGTGCCAGCAGCGGGGACAGGGGAGGGCAAGAGACCCAGTACTTC.